The 17 T cell receptor beta chains below come from one sample, sequenced in a study of blood T cell repertoires in COVID-19. Produced via immunoSEQ multiplex PCR; TCRdb's table is partial and in-frame only. Of about 59,000 clones listed, around four fifths were seen once; the top ten hold approximately 15%. The sequenced sample consisted of peripheral blood. These TCRs come from a woman aged 70-85 years with acute or convalescent COVID-19.

The chain combines TRBV4-2 with TRBJ1-3; possible D gene TRBD1, 5 bases. The CDR3 length is 14 residues. Germline CDR1 LGHNA, CDR2 YNFKEQ. Trimming shortened V by 4 bases and J by 4 bases, and 11 bases separated the two germline ends. The CDR3 bases are TGTGCCAGCAGCCCTACAGGACTAGGAAACACCATATATTTT. Its protein is CASSPTGLGNTIYF.

This sequence joins TRBV30 and TRBJ2-4, with TRBD2 matching 8 bases. This CDR3 spans 13 amino acids. V lost 7 bases, J lost 0 bases, and 2 bases stayed unmatched. CDR1 is GTSNPN, CDR2 SVGIG, per germline (reference sequence). In nucleotides, the CDR3 is TGTGCCTTCAGCGGGAGAGCCAAAAACATTCAGTACTTC. Its translation: CAFSGRAKNIQYF.

The V gene is TRBV21-1, the J gene TRBJ2-6; the table assigns TRBD1, which was not confirmed against the DNA. TRBV21-1 is classified as a pseudogene. This CDR3 has 17 amino acids. The CDR3 reads CASSLGQGVSGANVLTF. CDR3 coding DNA: TGTGCCAGCAGTCTGGGACAGGGGGTTTCAGGGGCCAACGTCCTGACTTTC.

The V gene is TRBV2, the J gene TRBJ2-1; maybe TRBD1 (6 bases). Germline V lookup: CDR1 SNHLY, CDR2 FYNNEI. The CDR3 runs to 16 residues. Deletions cut 8 bases from V and 7 bases from J, with 24 bases between. The chain's CDR3 is CASSRQGQPLPNEQFF. CDR3 coding DNA: TGTGCCAGCTCCCGGCAGGGGCAACCCTTACCGAATGAGCAGTTCTTC. Full variable domain (rest looked up from reference TRBV2 and TRBJ2-1): EPEVTQTPSHQVTQMGQEVILRCVPISNHLYFYWYRQILGQKVEFLVSFYNNEISEKSEIFDDQFSVERPDGSNFTLKIRSTKLEDSAMYFCASSRQGQPLPNEQFFGPGTRLTVL.

The V gene is TRBV27, the J gene TRBJ1-6, with 7 bases that match TRBD1. With 3 bases clipped from V and 7 bases from J, the junction kept 3 bases outside the gene matches. Germline V gene lookup returns CDR1 MNHEY and CDR2 SMNVEV (reference sequence). The CDR3 sequence is 14 residues long. In DNA, the CDR3 is TGTGCCAGCAGTTTCCCGGGACAGAATTCACCCCTCCACTTT. Protein: CASSFPGQNSPLHF.

V usage is TRBV15 and J usage is TRBJ1-1, with TRBD1 as a possible D gene (5 bases). CDR1 is LNHNV, CDR2 YYDKDF, per germline (reference sequence). The CDR3 runs 15 residues. The ends were cut back, 2 bases at V and 1 base at J, with 11 bases in the middle. CDR3 region: CATSRNIGENTEAFF. The CDR3 region has the DNA TGTGCCACCAGCAGAAATATAGGGGAGAACACTGAAGCTTTCTTT.

This clone was seen a single time. The chain links TRBV30 to TRBJ1-5; the D is unclear. Germline V gene data show CDR1 as GTSNPN and CDR2 as SVGIG (reference sequence). The V end lost 0 bases, the J end lost 4 bases, and 7 bases lay between the germline ends. This CDR3 region has 13 residues. The CDR3 sequence is CAWSVVGNQPQHF. The CDR3 bases are TGTGCCTGGAGTGTAGTCGGGAATCAGCCCCAGCATTTT.

This chain links TRBV15 with TRBJ2-2, with D tentatively TRBD1 (8 bases). The V gene's germline CDR1 is LNHNV and CDR2 YYDKDF (reference sequence). With 5 bases removed from V and 2 bases from J, the gap between germline ends came to 21 bases. CDR3 size: 18 residues. This CDR3 is CATSLNRQGRVNTGELFF. The CDR3 bases are TGTGCCACCAGCCTCAATAGACAGGGGAGGGTTAACACCGGGGAGCTGTTTTTT.

With respect to this clone: Within the sample, other DNA sequences also encode this same CDR3. This chain links TRBV9 with TRBJ2-1, with TRBD1 matching over 9 bases. The CDR3 has 15 residues. Germline loops: CDR1 SGDLS, CDR2 YYNGEE. The V and J ends lost 2 bases and 9 bases, in that order; junction bases with no gene match: 9. In DNA, the CDR3 is TGTGCCAGCAGCGTGGGGGGGACAGGGCTCGGTGAGCAGTTCTTC. Translating gives CASSVGGTGLGEQFF.

This clone was observed a handful of times. The chain carries TRBV7-2 and TRBJ1-2; tentative D call: TRBD1 (6 bases). The CDR3 covers 14 residues. Trimming took off 5 bases at V and 2 bases at J, with 12 bases between the two ends. Looked up from germline, CDR1 is SGHTA and CDR2 is FQGNSA. CDR3 residues: CASSRLRGNYGYTF. The CDR3 DNA sequence: TGTGCCAGCAGCCGCCTCAGGGGAAACTATGGCTACACCTTC.

The CDR3 sequence is CASSVLSGGTTDTQYF. The CDR3 region has the DNA TGTGCCAGCAGCGTTCTTAGCGGGGGAACCACAGATACGCAGTATTTT. The chain carries TRBV9 and TRBJ2-3; 9 nucleotides agree with TRBD2. The germline V gene has CDR1 SGDLS and CDR2 YYNGEE. This CDR3 spans 16 amino acids. J lost 2 bases, V lost 2 bases, and 6 bases had no gene match.

The chain carries TRBV19 and TRBJ2-6; no clear D. V dropped 7 bases and J dropped 0 bases, with 10 bases sitting between them. The length of the CDR3 is 15 residues. Per the germline V gene, CDR1 is LNHDA and CDR2 is SQIVND (reference sequence). The CDR3 DNA follows: TGTGCCAGTACCCGAAAGAGCTCTGGGGCCAACGTCCTGACTTTC. Translation gives CASTRKSSGANVLTF.

The chain combines TRBV24-1 with TRBJ2-3; weak D call: TRBD2 (5 bases). This CDR3 is 12 amino acids long. Germline V CDR1 and CDR2: KGHDR, SFDVKD. V was clipped by 7 bases and J by 7 bases, with 11 bases between them. The CDR3 is CATRGRGNTQYF. The CDR3 DNA sequence: TGTGCCACCAGGGGTCGGGGAAATACGCAGTATTTT.

This clone turned up a few times. The chain couples TRBV3-1 (or the pseudogene TRBV3-2) to TRBJ2-1, with 7 nucleotides matching TRBD1. The V segment lost 5 bases and the J segment 7 bases; nucleotides outside the gene matches: 8. CDR1 and CDR2 from the germline V gene are LGHDT and YNNKEL (reference sequence). CDR3 size: 14 residues. The CDR3 DNA sequence: TGTGCCAGCAGCTCCACGACAGGGCGGAATGAGCAGTTCTTC. Protein product: CASSSTTGRNEQFF.

The chain couples TRBV7-2 to TRBJ2-1, with D possibly being TRBD1 (6 bases). V was cut by 5 bases and J by 7 bases, with 15 bases left in between. This CDR3 has 14 amino acids. The germline V gene encodes CDR1 SGHTA and CDR2 FQGNSA. The CDR3 is CASSSRDIRNEQFF. The CDR3 nucleotides are TGTGCCAGCAGCAGCAGGGACATTCGGAATGAGCAGTTCTTC.

The rearrangement uses TRBV10-3 and TRBJ1-3; D is undetermined. CDR1 ENHRY and CDR2 SYGVKD come from the germline V gene. The V gene lost 0 bases and the J gene lost 0 bases, with 12 bases spanning the gap. This CDR3 contains 17 residues. The CDR3 DNA reads TGTGCCATCAGTGAGTCTATCCTGGGCAACTCTGGAAACACCATATATTTT. This gives the protein CAISESILGNSGNTIYF.

The chain links TRBV19 to TRBJ2-3; TRBD2 matches at 8 bases. The CDR3 length is 14 residues. CDR1 and CDR2 (germline): LNHDA, SQIVND (reference sequence). Losses at the gene ends were 6 bases for V and 3 bases for J; bases not matched to a gene: 5. For the CDR3, the DNA is TGTGCCAGTAGGGACGGGGGGGTGACAGATACGCAGTATTTT. This sequence encodes CASRDGGVTDTQYF.